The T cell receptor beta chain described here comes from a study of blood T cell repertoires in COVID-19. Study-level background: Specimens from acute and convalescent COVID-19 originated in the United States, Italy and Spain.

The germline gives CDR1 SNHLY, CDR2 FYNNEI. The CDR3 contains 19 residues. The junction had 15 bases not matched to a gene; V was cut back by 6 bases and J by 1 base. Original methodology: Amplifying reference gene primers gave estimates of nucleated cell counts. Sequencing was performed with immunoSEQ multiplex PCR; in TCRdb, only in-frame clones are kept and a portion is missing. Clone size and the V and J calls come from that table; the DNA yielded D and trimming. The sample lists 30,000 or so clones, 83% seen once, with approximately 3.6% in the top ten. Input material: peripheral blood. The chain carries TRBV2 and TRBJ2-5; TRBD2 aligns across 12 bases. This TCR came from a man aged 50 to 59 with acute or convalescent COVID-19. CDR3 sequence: CASRKTGALAGGIQETQYF. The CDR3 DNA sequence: TGTGCCAGCAGGAAGACAGGGGCGCTAGCGGGAGGGATCCAAGAGACCCAGTACTTC.